This T cell receptor beta chain was documented in a study of blood T cell repertoires in COVID-19. Background on the study: Samples came from the United States, Italy and Spain, spanning acute and convalescent COVID-19. T cells, B-cell-depleted T cells, or PBMCs provided the cDNA or gDNA that served as material.

The CDR3 spans 14 residues. V dropped 6 bases and J dropped 4 bases, with 15 bases sitting between them. The germline V gene encodes CDR1 LNHNV and CDR2 YYDKDF (reference sequence). In the authors' workflow: Estimation of nucleated cell counts relied on the amplification of reference gene primers. Profiled with immunoSEQ multiplex PCR; TCRdb holds only in-frame clones, not every one. D and trimming were read from the DNA, whereas the V and J calls and clone size are those reported in that table. The data show about 14,000 clones, just over 90% seen once. This chain connects TRBV15 to TRBJ1-2, with unresolved D. This receptor was obtained from a human donor in a cohort sampled during active COVID-19. Sequenced material: peripheral blood. The CDR3 here is CATRRPSQAYGYTF. The CDR3 bases are TGTGCCACCAGAAGACCTTCGCAGGCCTATGGCTACACCTTC.